One and the same sample provided the 31 T cell receptor beta chains below, sequenced in a study of OX40 agonist ivuxolimab in advanced cancers. TCRdb's table, derived via immunoSEQ multiplex PCR, lists solely in-frame clones and lacks some. This table has fewer than 90,000 clones, over 75% appearing once. The material was CD4+ or CD8+ T cells sorted from blood, obtained in a trial of the OX40 agonist ivuxolimab. These receptors came from an adult with an advanced solid tumor such as melanoma, head and neck, liver or kidney cancer.

The chain recombines TRBV6-5 with TRBJ2-5, with D unresolved. V lost 3 bases, J lost 5 bases, and 10 bases lay in between. The CDR3 loop spans 13 amino acids. Germline loops: CDR1 MNHEY, CDR2 SVGAGI. The CDR3 loop reads CASSYASEETQYF. The DNA for the CDR3 is TGTGCCAGCAGTTATGCTAGTGAGGAGACCCAGTACTTC.

This clone has only one observation. The genes are TRBV11-3 and TRBJ1-1; possible D gene TRBD1, 5 bases. The germline CDR1 and CDR2 sequences are SGHNT and YENEEA. The V and J ends lost 0 bases and 5 bases respectively, with 10 bases between them. The CDR3 runs to 14 residues. The CDR3 nucleotides read TGTGCCAGCAGCTTAGATCCAGGGCGGACTGAAGCTTTCTTT. This codes for CASSLDPGRTEAFF.

The chain combines TRBV14 with TRBJ2-7, with TRBD1 matching over 11 bases. The CDR3 is 16 residues long. Trimming cost V 4 bases and J 0 bases; bases outside gene matches: 5. CDR1 and CDR2 (germline): SGHDN, FVKESK. CDR3 nucleotides: TGTGCCAGCAGCCTGTCCGGGACAGGGGGCTCCTACGAGCAGTACTTC. It encodes CASSLSGTGGSYEQYF.

The chain employs TRBV7-3 and TRBJ2-1; 7 bases match TRBD1. The CDR3 contains 15 residues. J lost 2 bases, V lost 3 bases, and 4 bases had no gene match. The germline CDR1 and CDR2 sequences are SGHTA and FQGTGA. CDR3: CASSLGDSPYNEQFF. The CDR3 coding sequence is TGTGCCAGCAGCTTGGGGGACAGCCCCTACAATGAGCAGTTCTTC.

This clone has a single count. The chain is built from TRBV10-3 and TRBJ1-2; D remains unclear. V was clipped by 2 bases and J by 4 bases, with 11 bases between them. This CDR3 region has 14 residues. Germline loops: CDR1 ENHRY, CDR2 SYGVKD. CDR3 DNA sequence: TGTGCCATCAGTGAGAAAAGGGTCAGCTATGGCTACACCTTC. Protein product: CAISEKRVSYGYTF.

The chain joins TRBV6-6 to TRBJ2-2; TRBD2 is a possible D gene (5 bases). Germline lookup yields CDR1 MNHNY and CDR2 SVGAGI (reference sequence). The CDR3 is 15 amino acids. Between the trimmed V and J ends, which lost 10 bases and 6 bases, there was a span of 21 bases. CDR3 protein: CATSDTRRRAGELFF. CDR3 sequence (DNA): TGTGCCACCTCCGACACACGAAGGCGGGCCGGGGAGCTGTTTTTT.

V gene TRBV29-1 combines with J gene TRBJ2-3; 7 bases are a match to TRBD1. The germline V gene has CDR1 SQVTM and CDR2 ANQGSEA. This CDR3 spans 12 amino acids. J lost 8 bases, V lost 3 bases, and 5 bases had no gene match. The CDR3 protein is CSVEFAGGTQYF. The CDR3 DNA follows: TGCAGCGTTGAGTTTGCAGGGGGTACGCAGTATTTT.

The chain links TRBV15 to TRBJ2-7, with 7 bases fitting TRBD1. Germline V gives CDR1 LNHNV, CDR2 YYDKDF (reference sequence). After removal of 3 bases from V and 4 bases from J, the junction contained 9 bases not matched to a gene. CDR3 size: 15 residues. CDR3 sequence (DNA): TGTGCCACCAGCAGCTTAGCGACAGGGCTTTACGAGCAGTACTTC. Its protein product is CATSSLATGLYEQYF.

The chain is built from TRBV5-5 and TRBJ2-2; 7 bases fit TRBD2. Germline assignment: CDR1 SGHKS and CDR2 YYEKEE (reference sequence). The CDR3 extends over 16 amino acids. Losses at the gene ends were 2 bases for V and 4 bases for J; bases not matched to a gene: 8. The CDR3 nucleotides are TGTGCCAGCAGCTTAGGCCTAGCGGAGCGCACCGGGGAGCTGTTTTTT. This gives the protein CASSLGLAERTGELFF.

The V gene is TRBV6-6, the J gene TRBJ2-3; 7 bases agree with TRBD1. CDR3 length: 16 amino acids. The germline V gene has CDR1 MNHNY and CDR2 SVGAGI (reference sequence). V gave up 0 bases and J gave up 6 bases; unmatched junction bases: 9. This chain's CDR3 is CASSYSEQGSGDTQYF. In DNA form, the CDR3 reads TGTGCCAGCAGTTACTCGGAACAGGGGTCGGGCGATACGCAGTATTTT.

The CDR3 protein is CSVWGGQSTEAFF. The DNA for the CDR3 is TGCAGCGTCTGGGGGGGGCAGAGCACTGAAGCTTTCTTT. The V gene is TRBV29-1, the J gene TRBJ1-1, with a tentative D call TRBD1 (6 bases). V lost 6 bases and J lost 4, with 15 bases in between. Germline loops: CDR1 SQVTM, CDR2 ANQGSEA. The CDR3 spans 13 residues.

V is TRBV4-3 and J is TRBJ1-5; D gene ambiguous. The V gene lost 0 bases and the J gene lost 9 bases, with 9 bases spanning the gap. Looked up from germline, CDR1 is LGHNA and CDR2 is YSLEER. This CDR3 contains 13 residues. CDR3: CASSQERDTPQHF. Written as DNA, the CDR3 is TGCGCCAGCAGCCAAGAAAGGGATACGCCCCAGCATTTT.

V is TRBV18 and J is TRBJ2-5; unclear D gene. The V end was cut by 1 base, the J end by 2 bases, with 2 bases between. Germline V lookup: CDR1 KGHSH, CDR2 LQKENI. The CDR3 has 12 residues. CDR3 sequence: CASSPRQETQYF. In DNA, the CDR3 is TGTGCCAGCTCACCACGGCAAGAGACCCAGTACTTC.

The chain is built from TRBV6-4 and TRBJ2-2, with 9 bases aligning to TRBD2. Germline CDR1 and CDR2: MRHNA and SNTAGT. V lost 6 bases to trimming and J lost 2 bases; unmatched junction nucleotides: 10. The CDR3 totals 17 residues. CDR3 region: CASSPFVSGRNTGELFF. DNA for the CDR3: TGTGCCAGCAGCCCCTTTGTTAGCGGGAGAAACACCGGGGAGCTGTTTTTT.

This rearrangement joins TRBV7-3 to TRBJ2-6, with D possibly matching TRBD2 (5 bases). Trimming pared 5 bases from V and 0 bases from J, leaving 20 bases between. This CDR3 has 19 residues. CDR1 and CDR2 (germline): SGHTA, FQGTGA. The CDR3 region has the DNA TGTGCCAGCAGCCCCCGGTCCCGGAGGTACAACTCTGGGGCCAACGTCCTGACTTTC. This translates into CASSPRSRRYNSGANVLTF.

The V call is TRBV25-1, the J call TRBJ2-7; D unresolved. Trimming left V 3 bases short and J 0 bases short, with 6 bases between. The CDR3 totals 13 residues. CDR1 and CDR2 from the germline V gene are MGHDK and SYGVNS. DNA of the CDR3: TGTGCCAGCAGTGATCCGGCCTCCTACGAGCAGTACTTC. Protein sequence: CASSDPASYEQYF.

The rearrangement links TRBV10-3 to TRBJ2-7, with 8 nucleotides matching TRBD1. This CDR3 has 14 amino acids. Unmatched junction bases numbered 5, after V lost 5 bases and J lost 2 bases. Germline lookup yields CDR1 ENHRY and CDR2 SYGVKD. CDR3: CAISRTGMTYEQYF. The CDR3 bases are TGTGCCATCAGTCGGACAGGGATGACCTACGAGCAGTACTTC.

This chain uses TRBV7-8 with TRBJ1-1, with D unclear. CDR1 is SGHVS and CDR2 is FQNEAQ in the germline V gene. CDR3 length equals 15 residues. V lost 1 base, J lost 11 bases, and 20 bases lay in between. CDR3 sequence (DNA): TGTGCCAGCAGCTTAGTGTCCATGACAACCATAGGGGCTTTCTTT. Encoded protein: CASSLVSMTTIGAFF.

The chain carries TRBV15 and TRBJ2-1; D ambiguous. The CDR3 is 14 residues long. The V gene lost 0 bases and the J gene lost 3 bases, with 6 bases spanning the gap. The germline CDR1 and CDR2 sequences are LNHNV and YYDKDF (reference sequence). The CDR3: CATSRDNSYNEQFF. The CDR3 DNA follows: TGTGCCACCAGCAGAGATAACAGCTACAATGAGCAGTTCTTC.

The chain uses TRBV27 and TRBJ2-3, with 7 bases lining up with TRBD2. The CDR3 is 15 residues long. Unmatched junction bases numbered 4, after V lost 3 bases and J lost 1 base. Per the germline V gene, CDR1 is MNHEY and CDR2 is SMNVEV (reference sequence). The CDR3 sequence: CASSLSGDGTDTQYF. The CDR3 DNA reads as TGTGCCAGCAGTTTGAGCGGGGACGGCACAGATACGCAGTATTTT.

The chain uses TRBV10-3 and TRBJ1-5, with 8 bases lining up with TRBD1. The ends lost 0 bases at V and 3 bases at J; junction bases unmatched: 4. The CDR3 is 16 amino acids. CDR1 is ENHRY and CDR2 is SYGVKD in the germline V gene. As DNA, the CDR3 is TGTGCCATCAGTGAGTCCGGGCAGGGGGCCAATCAGCCCCAGCATTTT. It codes for CAISESGQGANQPQHF.

The chain links TRBV6-5 to TRBJ1-1; D remains ambiguous. The V end was cut by 3 bases, the J end by 4 bases, with 3 bases between. Germline CDR1 MNHEY, CDR2 SVGAGI. This CDR3 has 11 amino acids. CDR3 loop: CASSYSTEAFF. The CDR3 bases are TGTGCCAGCAGTTATAGCACTGAAGCTTTCTTT.

The chain is built from TRBV4-2 and TRBJ2-3; the match to TRBD2 covers 11 bases. The J segment lost 5 bases and the V segment lost 0 bases, leaving 10 bases of the junction unmatched. Germline V CDR1 and CDR2: LGHNA, YNFKEQ. CDR3 length: 18 amino acids. In DNA form, the CDR3 reads TGTGCCAGCAGCCAAGAACGGCTAGCGGGGGGCCAAGGAGATACGCAGTATTTT. Translating gives CASSQERLAGGQGDTQYF.

V usage is TRBV5-1 and J usage is TRBJ2-5; D call uncertain. Germline CDR1 reads SGHRS; CDR2 reads YFSETQ. V was clipped by 0 bases and J by 0 bases, with 9 bases between them. The CDR3 covers 15 residues. CDR3 nucleotide sequence: TGCGCCAGCAGCTTGGTGGTTGGGGACCAAGAGACCCAGTACTTC. Translated: CASSLVVGDQETQYF.

The CDR3 DNA reads TGCGCCAGCAGCCCAGGAGGGACAAACGGGGCCAACGTCCTGACTTTC. It yields the protein CASSPGGTNGANVLTF. V usage is TRBV4-3 and J usage is TRBJ2-6; D might be TRBD1 or TRBD2, each matching 6 bases. The CDR3 is 16 residues long. Germline V gene sequence: CDR1 LGHNA, CDR2 YSLEER. V lost 4 bases, J lost 4 bases, and 14 bases lay in between.

The V call is TRBV9, the J call TRBJ2-5; 10 positions agree with TRBD2. Germline CDR1 and CDR2: SGDLS and YYNGEE. Trimming at V came to 0 bases and at J to 4 bases, leaving 6 bases not matched to a gene. CDR3 length: 16 residues. The CDR3 DNA is TGTGCCAGCAGCGTAGTTCCTAGCGGGAGAGCAGAGACCCAGTACTTC. Protein product: CASSVVPSGRAETQYF.

The chain links TRBV9 to TRBJ1-3; tentatively, D is TRBD1 (5 bases). The V gene's germline CDR1 is SGDLS and CDR2 YYNGEE. Trimming removed 8 bases at V and 9 bases at J, with 18 bases between. CDR3 length equals 13 residues. Here the CDR3 reads CASGGQPHGTIYF. CDR3 in DNA: TGTGCCAGTGGAGGACAACCACACGGCACCATATATTTT.

A note on this clone: At one of its ends the junction is not consistent with the germline gene, which may arise from a read error. The V gene is TRBV29-1, the J gene TRBJ1-2, with unresolved D. The V gene's germline CDR1 is SQVTM and CDR2 ANQGSEA. The CDR3 has 8 residues. In DNA form, the CDR3 reads TGCAGCGTTGAATGGGCGGACTTC. Translation gives CSVEWADF.

The CDR3 coding sequence is TGTGCCAGTAGAACGGGACAGTCTTACGATCAGCCCCAGCATTTT. Translation: CASRTGQSYDQPQHF. The chain combines TRBV19 with TRBJ1-5; 7 bases fit TRBD1. The J segment lost 5 bases and the V segment lost 6 bases, leaving 10 bases of the junction unmatched. CDR1 is LNHDA and CDR2 is SQIVND in the germline V gene (reference sequence). The CDR3 runs 15 residues.

The chain joins TRBV14 to TRBJ2-7, with TRBD2 matching over 9 bases. CDR3 length: 16 residues. J was trimmed by 0 bases and V by 3 bases; bases with no gene match: 6. Per germline, CDR1 SGHDN and CDR2 FVKESK. The CDR3 bases are TGTGCCAGCAGCCAGACAGGACTAGCGTACTCCTACGAGCAGTACTTC. This sequence encodes CASSQTGLAYSYEQYF. The variable domain in full, with the rest retrieved from reference TRBV14 and TRBJ2-7, is EAGVTQFPSHSVIEKGQTVTLRCDPISGHDNLYWYRRVMGKEIKFLLHFVKESKQDESGMPNNRFLAERTGGTYSTLKVQPAELEDSGVYFCASSQTGLAYSYEQYFGPGTRLTVT.

The V gene is TRBV9, the J gene TRBJ1-5; 9 bases are shared with TRBD1. CDR1 and CDR2 (germline): SGDLS, YYNGEE. Trimming cost V 9 bases and J 4 bases; bases outside gene matches: 8. The CDR3 length is 14 residues. As DNA, the CDR3 is TGTGCCAACATCACAGGGGGCGGGAATCAGCCCCAGCATTTT. Its protein product is CANITGGGNQPQHF.